Listed here are 6 T cell receptor beta chains from one sample, sequenced in a study of blood T cell repertoires in COVID-19. Clones were sequenced by immunoSEQ multiplex PCR, and TCRdb holds only the in-frame ones, with some missing. Among a few hundred thousand clones listed, about three quarters were seen once. Sequencing was done on a sample of peripheral blood. Receptors originate from a woman of 80 years or more with acute or convalescent COVID-19.

The gene calls are TRBV25-1 and TRBJ2-7; TRBD1 aligns across 11 bases. The CDR3 covers 15 residues. V lost 3 bases and J lost 2; bases outside the gene matches: 3. CDR1 and CDR2 from the germline V gene are MGHDK and SYGVNS. The CDR3 region has the DNA TGTGCCAGCAGTGACCGGGACAGGGGGGCCTACGAGCAGTACTTC. This gives the protein CASSDRDRGAYEQYF.

The chain employs TRBV5-6 and TRBJ2-2, with 12 bases that match TRBD1. Trimming at V came to 4 bases and at J to 5 bases, leaving 6 bases not matched to a gene. The CDR3 extends over 16 amino acids. The V gene's germline CDR1 is SGHDT and CDR2 YYEEEE. CDR3 amino acids: CASSLRDRGQTGELFF. CDR3 nucleotide sequence: TGTGCCAGCAGCCTTCGGGACAGGGGGCAAACCGGGGAGCTGTTTTTT. The full variable domain, in which reference TRBV5-6 and TRBJ2-2 provide the parts outside the CDR3, is DAGVTQSPTHLIKTRGQQVTLRCSPKSGHDTVSWYQQALGQGPQFIFQYYEEEERQRGNFPDRFSGHQFPNYSSELNVNALLLGDSALYLCASSLRDRGQTGELFFGEGSRLTVL.

The table lists this clone with a count of one. The chain joins TRBV6-5 to TRBJ2-3; 8 positions match TRBD2. Germline V gives CDR1 MNHEY, CDR2 SVGAGI. CDR3 length: 14 amino acids. V gave up 11 bases and J gave up 1 base; unmatched junction bases: 8. The CDR3 DNA is TGTGCCGCATCTCTAGCGGGTGGCACAGATACGCAGTATTTT. Translation: CAASLAGGTDTQYF.

This chain uses TRBV2 with TRBJ2-5, with 7 bases aligning to TRBD1. Trimming took 10 bases from V and 5 from J; bases not matched to a gene: 10. CDR1 SNHLY and CDR2 FYNNEI come from the germline V gene. The CDR3 is made up of 13 amino acids. The CDR3 nucleotides are TGTGCCACCGCTCCGGGACAGATCGAGACCCAGTACTTC. The encoded protein is CATAPGQIETQYF.

The chain couples TRBV5-1 to TRBJ2-1; tentative D call: TRBD2 (5 bases). CDR3 length: 17 residues. The V and J ends lost 0 bases and 2 bases respectively, with 15 bases between them. Germline CDR1 reads SGHRS; CDR2 reads YFSETQ. CDR3 nucleotides: TGCGCCAGCAGCTTGGAATTCCGGGGAACTGCCTACAATGAGCAGTTCTTC. Its translation is CASSLEFRGTAYNEQFF.

The V gene is TRBV12-3 or TRBV12-4, the J gene TRBJ1-1; D uncertain. The V end lost 6 bases, the J end lost 1 base, and 9 bases lay between the germline ends. The CDR3 extends over 13 amino acids. The CDR3 DNA reads TGTGCCAGCAGGGACTTCAAGAACACTGAAGCTTTCTTT. This sequence encodes CASRDFKNTEAFF.